A single sample gave rise to the 28 T cell receptor beta chains below, sequenced in a study of vaccination effects on CD4 cells after COVID-19. Antigen-specific CD4+ T cells were expanded (with viral peptide pools) by the ViraFEST assay ahead of sequencing. After less than 11 days in culture, the CD4+ T cells were isolated. Nucleocapsid antibodies stayed negative before and after vaccination, showing no earlier SARS-CoV-2 infection. Their antigen targets remain unknown. Sequencing was performed with immunoSEQ multiplex PCR; in TCRdb, only in-frame clones are kept and a portion is missing. This repertoire shows approximately 20,000 clones, over 65% found once; its top ten account for approximately 24%. Sequences were derived from CD4+ T cells from PBMCs cultured with HCoV-NL63 spike peptides, sampled before COVID-19 vaccination. The receptors derive from a human donor who received a COVID-19 vaccine.

V gene TRBV29-1 combines with J gene TRBJ2-1; unclear D gene. Germline V CDR1 and CDR2: SQVTM, ANQGSEA. Trimming pared 4 bases from V and 4 bases from J, leaving 2 bases between. CDR3 length: 10 amino acids. CDR3 sequence: CSVGYNEQFF. CDR3 bases: TGCAGCGTTGGGTACAATGAGCAGTTCTTC.

This clone was detected only a few times. The junction differs from germline at one of its ends, possibly a read error. CDR3 region: CASSLTLAGSNNEQFF. CDR3 in DNA: TGTGCTAGCAGCTTAACACTAGCGGGTTCGAACAATGAGCAGTTCTTC. The gene calls are TRBV7-7 and TRBJ2-1; 9 bases align to TRBD2. CDR1 and CDR2 from the germline V gene are SSHAT and FNYEAQ (reference sequence). CDR3 length equals 16 residues.

The CDR3 sequence: CASSSGGFETGELFF. The DNA for the CDR3 is TGCGCCAGCAGCTCAGGGGGCTTCGAAACCGGGGAGCTGTTTTTT. The rearrangement uses TRBV5-1 and TRBJ2-2; 8 bases line up with TRBD1. Trimming took 3 bases from V and 5 from J; bases not matched to a gene: 6. The CDR3 sequence is 15 residues long. Germline CDR1 reads SGHRS; CDR2 reads YFSETQ. The variable domain in full, with the rest retrieved from reference TRBV5-1 and TRBJ2-2, is KAGVTQTPRYLIKTRGQQVTLSCSPISGHRSVSWYQQTPGQGLQFLFEYFSETQRNKGNFPGRFSGRQFSNSRSEMNVSTLELGDSALYLCASSSGGFETGELFFGEGSRLTVL.

This clone has only a few counts. The chain uses TRBV7-2 and TRBJ1-2; a weak D match, TRBD1 (5 bases). The CDR3 has 12 residues. The germline V gene has CDR1 SGHTA and CDR2 FQGNSA. Trimming removed 7 bases at V and 4 bases at J, with 10 bases between. The CDR3 loop is CASISRGYGYTF. Written as DNA, the CDR3 is TGTGCCAGCATTTCTAGGGGCTATGGCTACACCTTC.

The chain joins TRBV5-5 to TRBJ1-5; D remains ambiguous. With 4 bases removed from V and 6 bases from J, the gap between germline ends came to 14 bases. From germline, CDR1 is SGHKS and CDR2 YYEKEE (reference sequence). The CDR3 is 14 amino acids. The CDR3 loop is CASSQDGPGQPQHF. The CDR3 bases are TGTGCCAGCAGCCAGGACGGCCCGGGTCAGCCCCAGCATTTT.

This chain uses TRBV28 with TRBJ2-7; 7 nucleotides agree with TRBD2. This CDR3 is built from 15 residues. The germline V gene has CDR1 MDHEN and CDR2 SYDVKM. The ends lost 5 bases at V and 2 bases at J; junction bases unmatched: 9. For the CDR3, the DNA is TGTGCCAGCAGTCCGCCAAGACTAGCTGCCTACGAGCAGTACTTC. This codes for CASSPPRLAAYEQYF.

CDR3 bases: TGTGCCATCAGTGAGTCGACAGGGACAGAGACCCAGTACTTC. Residues: CAISESTGTETQYF. V and J are TRBV10-3 and TRBJ2-5; 7 bases agree with TRBD1. Per germline, CDR1 ENHRY and CDR2 SYGVKD. The CDR3 length is 14 residues. After removal of 0 bases from V and 4 bases from J, the junction contained 2 bases not matched to a gene.

CDR3 in amino acids: CASSLEGVRTYEQYF. CDR3 bases: TGTGCCAGCAGCTTAGAGGGGGTTAGAACCTACGAGCAGTACTTC. The chain carries TRBV11-1 and TRBJ2-7; D might be TRBD1 (6 bases). This CDR3 region has 15 residues. From germline, CDR1 is SGHAT and CDR2 FQDESV (reference sequence). Trimming cost V 1 base and J 2 bases, with 12 bases left between them.

The chain has TRBV18 and TRBJ2-2; D is ambiguous. Germline V gives CDR1 KGHSH, CDR2 LQKENI. Trimming took 3 bases from V and 1 from J, leaving 12 bases between them. CDR3 length: 16 amino acids. CDR3 residues: CASSPPFGGNTGELFF. The CDR3 DNA reads as TGTGCCAGCTCACCCCCTTTTGGCGGGAACACCGGGGAGCTGTTTTTT.

The chain links TRBV5-4 to TRBJ1-1, with 9 bases fitting TRBD1. V was pared by 4 bases and J by 7 bases, with 2 bases of the junction left unmatched. There are 12 residues in the CDR3. Germline CDR1 is SGHNT and CDR2 is YYREEE (reference sequence). CDR3: CASSRDRVEAFF. Here the CDR3 DNA reads TGTGCCAGCAGCAGGGACAGGGTTGAAGCTTTCTTT.

V gene TRBV4-1 combines with J gene TRBJ2-1; 10 positions agree with TRBD2. The germline CDR1 and CDR2 sequences are MGHRA and YSYEKL. CDR3 size: 16 residues. The V segment lost 0 bases and the J segment 6 bases; nucleotides outside the gene matches: 5. DNA of the CDR3: TGCGCCAGCAGCCAAGATTCCAGCGGGAGGGCCAATGAGCAGTTCTTC. It yields the protein CASSQDSSGRANEQFF.

The chain employs TRBV18 and TRBJ2-3; D may be TRBD2 (6 bases). Trimming left V 3 bases short and J 2 bases short, with 12 bases between. CDR1 is KGHSH and CDR2 is LQKENI in the germline V gene. CDR3 length equals 15 residues. The CDR3 is CASSPARGATDTQYF. CDR3 nucleotide sequence: TGTGCCAGCTCACCGGCACGCGGGGCCACAGATACGCAGTATTTT. Combining the CDR3 with reference TRBV18 and TRBJ2-3 gives the whole variable domain NAGVMQNPRHLVRRRGQEARLRCSPMKGHSHVYWYRQLPEEGLKFMVYLQKENIIDESGMPKERFSAEFPKEGPSILRIQQVVRGDSAAYFCASSPARGATDTQYFGPGTRLTVL.

The chain recombines TRBV6-4 with TRBJ1-3; maybe TRBD1 (5 bases). The germline CDR1 and CDR2 sequences are MRHNA and SNTAGT. The CDR3 has 15 residues. V shed 8 bases and J shed 0 bases, with 14 bases lying between them. This chain's CDR3 is CASYPGRSSGNTIYF. DNA for the CDR3: TGTGCCAGCTACCCGGGGCGGAGCTCTGGAAACACCATATATTTT.

This clone was seen more than once but under ten times. DNA of the CDR3: TGTGCCAGCAGCTCGGGGGCGGGTGGCTACACCTTC. Translating it yields CASSSGAGGYTF. The chain links TRBV5-4 to TRBJ1-2; tentatively, D is TRBD1 (6 bases). The CDR3 has 12 amino acids. Germline-derived CDR1 and CDR2 are SGHNT and YYREEE (reference sequence). V was pared by 3 bases and J by 7 bases, with 10 bases between.

The rearrangement uses TRBV9 and TRBJ1-1; maybe TRBD1 (5 bases). The germline V gene has CDR1 SGDLS and CDR2 YYNGEE. The CDR3 extends over 14 amino acids. Trimming stripped 0 bases from V and 1 base from J, with 7 bases between. CDR3 sequence (DNA): TGTGCCAGCAGCGTAGGGACAAAGAACACTGAAGCTTTCTTT. Translation: CASSVGTKNTEAFF. Full variable domain (missing parts from reference TRBV9 and TRBJ1-1): DSGVTQTPKHLITATGQRVTLRCSPRSGDLSVYWYQQSLDQGLQFLIQYYNGEERAKGNILERFSAQQFPDLHSELNLSSLELGDSALYFCASSVGTKNTEAFFGQGTRLTVV.

The chain is built from TRBV30 and TRBJ1-1; tentative D call: TRBD1 (6 bases). Germline V gene lookup returns CDR1 GTSNPN and CDR2 SVGIG (reference sequence). Trimming shortened V by 4 bases and J by 11 bases, and 14 bases separated the two germline ends. The CDR3 sequence is 11 residues long. The CDR3 DNA reads TGTGCCTGGAAACAGGGAGGTTTCGCTTTCTTT. Encoded protein: CAWKQGGFAFF.

This rearrangement joins TRBV19 to TRBJ2-7, with 7 bases aligning to TRBD1. This CDR3 contains 15 residues. Germline-derived CDR1 and CDR2 are LNHDA and SQIVND (reference sequence). V trimming: 6 bases; J trimming: 7 bases; junction bases outside the gene matches: 15. The CDR3 nucleotides read TGTGCCAGTAGGACAGGGACGAGCAACGTCTGGGAGCAGTACTTC. Amino acids: CASRTGTSNVWEQYF.

The chain joins TRBV10-3 to TRBJ2-5, with D possibly being TRBD2 (6 bases). The CDR3 consists of 13 residues. V shed 8 bases and J shed 5 bases, with 15 bases lying between them. Germline loops: CDR1 ENHRY, CDR2 SYGVKD. The CDR3 coding sequence is TGTGCCATCCGCGGATCGGGGGTGGAGACCCAGTACTTC. Translating gives CAIRGSGVETQYF.

This sequence joins TRBV30 and TRBJ1-2; D not resolved. The CDR3 runs 11 residues. Germline assignment: CDR1 GTSNPN and CDR2 SVGIG (reference sequence). The CDR3 region is CVHGTNYGYTF. The CDR3 region has the DNA TGTGTCCACGGAACTAACTATGGCTACACCTTC.

CDR3 bases: TGTGCCAGCAGCTTTGACACGAACACCGGGGAGCTGTTTTTT. Protein product: CASSFDTNTGELFF. This sequence joins TRBV5-6 and TRBJ2-2; D is uncertain. V lost 2 bases, J lost 0 bases, and 5 bases lay in between. The length of the CDR3 is 14 residues. Germline values: CDR1 SGHDT, CDR2 YYEEEE. Variable domain in full (rest from reference TRBV5-6 and TRBJ2-2): DAGVTQSPTHLIKTRGQQVTLRCSPKSGHDTVSWYQQALGQGPQFIFQYYEEEERQRGNFPDRFSGHQFPNYSSELNVNALLLGDSALYLCASSFDTNTGELFFGEGSRLTVL.

V usage is TRBV28 and J usage is TRBJ1-1; 9 bases line up with TRBD1. Germline-derived CDR1 and CDR2 are MDHEN and SYDVKM. The CDR3 contains 13 residues. V lost 2 bases and J lost 11; bases outside the gene matches: 6. The CDR3 sequence is CASSLASTGGAFF. CDR3 nucleotides: TGTGCCAGCAGTTTAGCCTCGACAGGGGGGGCTTTCTTT. Combining the CDR3 with reference TRBV28 and TRBJ1-1 gives the whole variable domain DVKVTQSSRYLVKRTGEKVFLECVQDMDHENMFWYRQDPGLGLRLIYFSYDVKMKEKGDIPEGYSVSREKKERFSLILESASTNQTSMYLCASSLASTGGAFFGQGTRLTVV.

The V call is TRBV27, the J call TRBJ1-5, with D perhaps matching TRBD1 (5 bases). Germline V lookup: CDR1 MNHEY, CDR2 SMNVEV (reference sequence). There are 16 residues in the CDR3. The germline V and J ends were trimmed by 6 bases and 0 bases, with 15 bases remaining between them. CDR3 DNA: TGTGCCAGCAGCCCGTTGGGGGTCCATAGCAATCAGCCCCAGCATTTT. As protein: CASSPLGVHSNQPQHF.

The chain recombines TRBV2 with TRBJ2-1; no reliable D call. The CDR3 is made up of 16 amino acids. From germline, CDR1 is SNHLY and CDR2 FYNNEI. V was pared by 6 bases and J by 3 bases, with 18 bases between. CDR3 in amino acids: CASSHAKLADYNEQFF. For the CDR3, the DNA is TGTGCCAGCAGCCATGCCAAGTTGGCGGACTACAATGAGCAGTTCTTC.

In DNA, the CDR3 is TGTGCCAGCAGCTCCGACACGGGCGAGCAGTACTTC. Translation: CASSSDTGEQYF. The rearrangement links TRBV7-3 to TRBJ2-7; D is unresolved. CDR3 length equals 12 residues. The germline V and J ends were trimmed by 4 bases and 6 bases, with 10 bases remaining between them. Germline CDR1 reads SGHTA; CDR2 reads FQGTGA. Based on the CDR3 plus reference TRBV7-3 and TRBJ2-7, the full variable domain is GAGVSQTPSNKVTEKGKYVELRCDPISGHTALYWYRQSLGQGPEFLIYFQGTGAADDSGLPNDRFFAVRPEGSVSTLKIQRTERGDSAVYLCASSSDTGEQYFGPGTRLTVT.

The chain carries TRBV27 and TRBJ2-7, with 7 nucleotides matching TRBD1. V dropped 2 bases and J dropped 6; count of bases not matched to a gene: 1. Germline values: CDR1 MNHEY, CDR2 SMNVEV (reference sequence). This CDR3 has 12 amino acids. The CDR3, as DNA: TGTGCCAGCAGTTTAAACAGGGGCGAGCAGTACTTC. Protein product: CASSLNRGEQYF.

This clone was detected only a few times. The chain combines TRBV2 with TRBJ2-7; D tentatively fits TRBD1 or TRBD2 (5 bases each). This CDR3 contains 15 residues. CDR1 and CDR2 (germline): SNHLY, FYNNEI. Trimming shortened V by 6 bases and J by 1 base, and 16 bases separated the two germline ends. CDR3 sequence reads: CASREKSWGSYEQYF. The CDR3 DNA is TGTGCCAGCAGGGAGAAGTCTTGGGGGTCCTACGAGCAGTACTTC.

By sample share, this clone is medium-sized. This chain joins TRBV5-1 and TRBJ1-5; D might be TRBD1 (6 bases). The germline V and J ends were trimmed by 0 bases and 2 bases, with 9 bases remaining between them. This CDR3 has 15 amino acids. Germline V CDR1 and CDR2: SGHRS, YFSETQ. The CDR3 spells CASSLVPGGNQPQHF. In DNA form, the CDR3 reads TGCGCCAGCAGCTTGGTGCCAGGGGGCAATCAGCCCCAGCATTTT.

This clone was detected a few times. This chain connects TRBV28 to TRBJ2-2, with D possibly being TRBD1 (5 bases). Trimming pared 5 bases from V and 2 bases from J, leaving 6 bases between. The CDR3 has 13 residues. Germline V gives CDR1 MDHEN, CDR2 SYDVKM. The CDR3 loop is CASSGANTGELFF. CDR3 nucleotides: TGTGCCAGCAGTGGGGCAAACACCGGGGAGCTGTTTTTT.